This T cell receptor (beta chain) emerged from a study of blood T cell repertoires in COVID-19. Authors' methods: Estimates of nucleated cell counts were drawn from the amplification of reference gene primers. This table comes from immunoSEQ multiplex PCR, and its TCRdb copy is limited to in-frame clones, with some not included. The V and J calls and clone size come from that table; D and trimming were worked out from the DNA. The data hold 150,000 to 200,000 clones, with 70% to 85% observed a single time. Participants spanned ages about 18 to 100 years and resided in 20 to 30 US areas. The sample comprised PBMCs or T cells enriched from blood (not recorded which). This sequence was found in a woman in her fifties or sixties who had recovered from COVID-19.

CDR3 in DNA: TGTGCCAGCAGCACAGGGTTTACTGAAGCTTTCTTT. Translated, it gives CASSTGFTEAFF. The rearrangement joins TRBV6-5 to TRBJ1-1, with D possibly TRBD1 on 6 matching bases. V was trimmed by 6 bases and J by 5 bases, leaving 10 bases between them. Germline CDR1 reads MNHEY; CDR2 reads SVGAGI. The CDR3 is 12 amino acids.